This entry is about one T cell receptor (beta chain). Germline V gene data show CDR1 as KGHSH and CDR2 as LQKENI. The trim removed 2 bases at V and 8 bases at J, leaving 7 bases unmatched. This CDR3 is built from 14 residues. The assay was immunoSEQ multiplex PCR, and TCRdb's table has in-frame clones only and misses some. The sample has around 30,000 clones, approximately 94% seen once. This entry comes from a study of T cell changes during pregnancy in multiple sclerosis. Sequencing used CD4+ T cells from peripheral blood mononuclear cells, obtained in the first trimester of pregnancy. The receptor comes from a female donor with multiple sclerosis, enrolled in a pregnancy study. V is TRBV18 and J is TRBJ2-3, with TRBD2 matching 7 bases. CDR3 protein: CASSPAGGEGTQYF. Written as DNA, the CDR3 is TGTGCCAGCTCACCAGCAGGTGGGGAGGGTACGCAGTATTTT.